This T cell receptor beta chain was retrieved from a study of T cell repertoires in ileal Crohn's disease. Study as a whole: About 37% were active smokers at surgery; median disease duration was around 7.9 years.

The CDR3 is 16 residues long. Germline CDR1 is SGHAT and CDR2 is FQNNGV. Between the trimmed V and J ends, which lost 5 bases and 6 bases, there was a span of 20 bases. The assay was immunoSEQ multiplex PCR, and TCRdb's table has in-frame clones only and misses some. Among roughly 62,000 clones listed, about 89% were seen once. The time point denotes: neoterminal ileum biopsy at postoperative endoscopy, about 6 months after surgery. V gene TRBV11-2 combines with J gene TRBJ1-5; the D is unclear. Sequenced sample: ileal tissue. This TCR was recovered from an adult with Crohn's disease. The CDR3 sequence: CASSPGLSEVSQPQHF. In DNA, the CDR3 is TGTGCCAGCAGCCCCGGACTGAGCGAAGTTTCTCAGCCCCAGCATTTT.